The clone carrying this TCR beta chain appeared many times. The sample originates from a study of chronic HIV infection and antiretroviral therapy. TCRdb recomputed calls from the 5' RACE reads with MiXCR, one row per CDR3 protein. The data hold about 31,000 distinct CDR3 sequences, with 7% to 10% observed a single time. V lost 6 bases, J lost 2 bases, and 4 bases lay in between. There are 12 residues in the CDR3. Looked up from germline, CDR1 is MDHEN and CDR2 is SYDVKM. The chain is built from TRBV28 and TRBJ2-2, with D uncertain. Sequenced: peripheral blood. The clonotype was recovered from an adult who had HIV and had not received antiretroviral therapy, or was an uninfected healthy control (not recorded which). In DNA form, the CDR3 reads TGTGCCAGCAGGAGTAACACCGGGGAGCTGTTTTTT. This codes for CASRSNTGELFF.